This is a list of T cell receptor beta chains from one sample in a study of a mutant IDH1 vaccine in newly diagnosed glioma. These TCRs are of unknown antigen specificity. TCRdb's copy holds only in-frame clones and misses some; the assay was immunoSEQ multiplex PCR. The sample lists over 80,000 clones; more than 80% were seen once. The material sequenced was PBMCs, taken from a glioma patient whose treatment included an IDH1 peptide vaccine. The receptors here all came from a man aged 40-50 years with glioma. Each CDR3 is given with its conserved first and last residue. Each record gives: CDR3 DNA, CDR3 protein, V gene, D gene, clone size, J gene. The D gene is left open where the match is weak. Size tells how often a clone was seen (once, few, many) or the class of an expanded clone, and some rows leave it out.

TGTGCCAGCAGCTTAGTGCAGGTCCCTGGAAACACCATATATTTT | CASSLVQVPGNTIYF | TRBV7-2 | - | - | TRBJ1-3
TGTGCCAGTAGTAAGAACTCGTACAATGAGCAGTTCTTC | CASSKNSYNEQFF | TRBV19 | - | - | TRBJ2-1
TGTGCCAGCAGCTTCCAGGGAAGGAGGGCAGATACGCAGTATTTT | CASSFQGRRADTQYF | TRBV7-9 | - | once | TRBJ2-3
TGCGCCAGCAGCCAAGCGATAGGAAACACCATATATTTT | CASSQAIGNTIYF | TRBV4-1 | - | - | TRBJ1-3
TGTGCCAGTAGTATAGCCAGTAACACTGAAGCTTTCTTT | CASSIASNTEAFF | TRBV19 | - | - | TRBJ1-1
TGTGCCAGCACCCCTGGGACGGTGAACACCGGGGAGCTGTTTTTT | CASTPGTVNTGELFF | TRBV6-5 | - | - | TRBJ2-2
TGTGCCAGCACCCGGGAGTATAATTCACCCCTCCACTTT | CASTREYNSPLHF | TRBV25-1 | - | - | TRBJ1-6
TGTGCCAGCAGCTTATCAGCCCTGAGGGGGGGCACACTCTACGAGCAGTACTTC | CASSLSALRGGTLYEQYF | TRBV11-2 | - | - | TRBJ2-7
TGTGCCAGCTCACAGACAGGGGACAACGAGCAGTTCTTC | CASSQTGDNEQFF | TRBV7-9 | TRBD1 | - | TRBJ2-1
TGCGCCAGCAGCTTGGTGCCAACTGGAAACACCATATATTTT | CASSLVPTGNTIYF | TRBV5-1 | - | - | TRBJ1-3
TGTGCCAGCAGCTCAGCGGGGGCCCCTACCTACAATGAGCAGTTCTTC | CASSSAGAPTYNEQFF | TRBV7-2 | TRBD2 | - | TRBJ2-1
TGTGCCAGCAGCTTATCGGCAGGGGGGACTGGGGCCAACGTCCTGACTTTC | CASSLSAGGTGANVLTF | TRBV11-3 | - | - | TRBJ2-6
TGTGCCAGCAGTCCCGGGGGAAGTGGGGACTACGAGCAGTACTTC | CASSPGGSGDYEQYF | TRBV27 | - | - | TRBJ2-7
TGTGCCAGCTCACCACCGGCCTCCGGGGAGCTGTTTTTT | CASSPPASGELFF | TRBV18 | - | - | TRBJ2-2
TGTGCCACCAGGTGGGAGGGTAGGGGAGAGACCCAGTACTTC | CATRWEGRGETQYF | TRBV15 | TRBD2 | - | TRBJ2-5
TGTGCCAGCGGCGGGTGGGAGGAAAGCTCCTACAATGAGCAGTTCTTC | CASGGWEESSYNEQFF | TRBV2 | - | once | TRBJ2-1